This T cell receptor (beta chain) emerged from a study of CD8 T cells in ankylosing spondylitis. Overall study results and limits: Seemingly characteristic of ankylosing spondylitis blood was a TCR beta motif consisting of eight highly homologous variants. CD8+ disease-linked clones were present at relatively low frequencies in blood.

The germline V gene has CDR1 DFQATT and CDR2 SNEGSKA (reference sequence). The CDR3 sequence is 12 residues long. Trimming removed 4 bases at V and 5 bases at J, with 12 bases between. TCRdb reprocessed the 5' RACE reads via MiXCR and lists one record per CDR3 protein. The sample contains around 480,000 distinct CDR3 sequences, 17% of which appear only once. This clonotype was counted between two and nine times. The antigen remains unidentified. The gene calls are TRBV20-1 and TRBJ2-7; D perhaps matches TRBD1 (5 bases). The clonotype was recovered from a male donor with ankylosing spondylitis. The sample comprised blood, either unsorted or a sorted T cell fraction (not recorded which). The CDR3 protein is CSAISGPHEQYF. The CDR3 nucleotides are TGCAGTGCTATATCAGGGCCCCACGAGCAGTACTTC.